The entry below gives a single T cell receptor (beta chain) sequence along with its context. This clone was observed a single time. It has no known antigen specificity. No base-level quality is on record; no much larger clone is a single base apart. The sample originates from a study of cytomegalovirus exposure and HLA in healthy donors (dated by TCRdb to 2016 to 2017). Regarding the study in general: According to an earlier analysis of around 600 of the donors, about 170 million T cells yielded over 100 million unique TCR beta sequences and about 300 Gb of sequence data. To decide whether each TCR beta V gene segment behaved as functional or pseudogenic, an earlier analysis of fewer than 750 of the donors relied on high-throughput TCR beta sequencing. The study used immunosequencing to profile the T cell repertoires of 600 to 850 subjects and linked those repertoires to cytomegalovirus serostatus. HLA typing covered class I and class II loci at four-digit resolution. All discovery cohort repertoires had been generated on a single sequencing platform. The later analysis used no new phenotypic data to find candidate immune exposures, relying instead on TCR beta sequences and their occurrence across donors. To study patterns of TCR occurrence, a later analysis re-analyzed previously published TCR beta repertoires from around 660 donors and added high-resolution HLA genotyping. The genetic ancestry cluster associated with self-reported Caucasian donors included about four fifths of the 350 to 500 genotyped donors. The aim of the study was to test whether cataloging public T cell receptors could identify signatures of past pathogen exposure. Besides the first cohort of 666 subjects, a separate validation cohort made up of 120 different subjects was used. Donor age, sex, ethnicity and CMV serostatus were collected together with the repertoire data. The number of donors typed differed by locus, with about 620-630 for A, B, C, DRB1 and DQB1, around 520 for DQA1, about 610 for DPA1, and under 490 for DPB1. Roughly five DR-DQ haplotypes were treated as single units for association and clustering because of strong linkage in the cohort. A later genetic analysis took genome-wide SNP genotypes for about three fifths of the 666 donors and used that subset as a discovery cohort. An early release that covered fewer than 800 HLA-typed donors contained around 300 gigabases of sequencing data and 75 million to 100 million unique TCR sequences. Among 398 genotyped donors of the cohort, an average of roughly 230,000 unique TCR beta nucleotide sequences was sequenced per donor, of which 15% to 20% were non-productive. High-throughput TCR immunosequencing, statistical association of individual TCRs with disease status, and machine learning were combined to predict cytomegalovirus infection status. Results and caveats for the whole study, not just this receptor: A further reported finding was that TCR beta sequences accurately predicted the HLA-A and HLA-B alleles for most subjects in the first cohort. An association between a missense DCLRE1C variant and V-gene and J-gene trimming of TCR beta chains was found in a later genetic analysis and replicated in an independent cohort. A later analysis reported that several top co-occurrence clusters appeared linked to parvovirus B19, influenza, CMV and Epstein-Barr virus. Correlated functional status among segregating V segments might reflect linkage disequilibrium, but an unknown experimental factor could not be ruled out. In an earlier analysis of approximately 590 of the donors, most TCR beta V segments were observed in productive rearrangements about 87% or about 30% of the time, broadly matching IMGT annotations. Because HLA typing was missing for some donors at each locus, association tests included only the typed subset. A later genetic analysis reported fewer N-insertions in productive TCRs among donors in an Asian-associated ancestry cluster than the roughly 670-donor mean. Because counts were too low, seventeen rarely observed V segments, including chromosome 9 orphons, were excluded from the earlier analysis of some 540 of the donors. The 87-base-pair reads could not distinguish some IMGT-functional V segments, including TRBV6-2 and TRBV6-3, so those segments were excluded. In a later analysis, TCR association rates were found to vary across HLA loci, with the most associated TCRs seen for DRB1 alleles and the fewest for HLA-C alleles. A total of roughly 160 TCR beta chains were listed by the study as associated with cytomegalovirus. The presence/absence analyses assumed that sequencing depth was roughly uniform across donors, and that assumption may not be true. This cohort had only TCR beta chains sequenced, and the lack of alpha or paired-chain data limited which features could be detected. In a later analysis, HLA-associated TCR beta chains showed more clonal expansion and lower generation probabilities than non-associated chains that were equally common. In vitro tests confirmed that a few of the cytomegalovirus-associated TCR beta chains recognize cytomegalovirus antigens. According to the authors, the approach could potentially be generalized to other disease states and immunological phenotypes. In both the original and validation cohorts, the classifier was reported to diagnose cytomegalovirus status with high specificity and sensitivity. CMV serostatus was the only immune exposure information available for the cohort. A later analysis associated 16,951 TCR beta sequences with specific HLA alleles at a false discovery rate of 0.05. When HLA alleles, especially DR and DQ, strongly co-occurred, TCR associations were difficult to assign to individual alleles. Most TCR sequences were observed very rarely across donors, whereas some public TCRs were present in many individuals. In a later analysis, most CMV-associated TCR beta chains were found to appear HLA-restricted, with HLA associations seemingly driven largely by CMV exposure. A cluster of highly shared sequence variants was judged likely to represent a technical artifact of the sequencing pipeline.

The CDR3 holds 18 amino acids from the cysteine to the phenylalanine. Only CDR3 DNA is held: 54 bases, read in frame from base 1. From V the trimming removes 5 bases and from J it removes 0 bases, while the gene matches leave 10 bases of the junction unaccounted for. The germline V gene (reference sequence) gives CDR1 as LNHDA and CDR2 as SQIVND. The cohort consisted of 650 to 700 healthy bone marrow donors. All cohort members were sampled while nominally healthy, although unrecorded immune exposures were likely present. The donor tested CMV seronegative and was one of the 352 seronegative cohort members. Each donor provided a peripheral blood sample, and peripheral blood mononuclear cells were used for TCR beta sequencing. The Qiagen DNeasy Blood Extraction Kit was used to extract genomic DNA from the blood cell samples. Libraries were built with the immunoSEQ multiplex PCR assay. The multiplex PCR relied on a mix of 60 forward primers for TCR Vbeta segments and 13 reverse primers for TCR Jbeta segments. Amplification of the CDR3 region of rearranged TCR beta genes was performed with a multiplex PCR assay on genomic DNA. On the Illumina HiSeq System, the amplified TCR beta libraries were sequenced as 87-base-pair reads. Per the authors' processing: Across the 700 or so repertoires, a later analysis counted 80 million or so unique TCR beta chains, 9.5 million to 12 million of which were shared by at least two donors. Raw reads were error-corrected and collapsed into unique sequences by a nearest-neighbor algorithm in which closely related sequences were merged to remove PCR and sequencing errors. CDR3 sequences were aligned to IMGT reference sequences to assign V, D and J gene segments. For a sequence to be retained, a match of at least six nucleotides to both a V gene segment and a J gene segment was required. A rearrangement was called productive if the CDR3 had no stop codons and remained in frame with V and J, and every other rearrangement was called non-productive. Following IMGT convention, CDR3 was defined as the stretch from the second conserved V-encoded cysteine up to the conserved J-encoded phenylalanine. The earlier analysis of some 600 of the donors excluded sequences that lacked an unambiguous match to a single V gene segment. In an earlier analysis of approximately 560 of the donors, a V segment was called functional when productive rearrangements were above 56.7%, and segregating when the standard deviation between donors exceeded 5%. A statistical classification framework was built to diagnose cytomegalovirus status from the catalog of TCR beta chain sequences. In a later analysis, TCR nucleotide sequences were compared against IMGT/GENE-DB human TR gene sequences so that V and J genes could be assigned. A later analysis assigned CDR3 sequences and most-parsimonious VDJ recombination scenarios with the TCRdist pipeline. In a later analysis, each TCR beta chain was defined by its CDR3 amino acid sequence together with its V-gene family, and reads lacking a unique V-gene family were excluded. As a way to deal with suspected cross-contamination and a sequencing artifact, a later analysis dropped roughly 600 nucleotide sequences that were highly shared and had low generation probability. In a later analysis, a clonal expansion index for each public chain was calculated from normalized within-repertoire ranks of inferred template counts. In a later analysis, generation probabilities were computed using a VDJ recombination model fitted to out-of-frame rearrangements, and the results were checked against IGoR. In a later analysis, hypergeometric tests were used to score TCR-TCR, TCR-HLA and TCR-CMV co-occurrence, with a repertoire-size bias correction applied to TCR pairs. To estimate false discovery rates, a later analysis permuted the HLA or CMV assignments 20 times. A later analysis grouped co-occurring TCRs with DBSCAN, adding TCRdist sequence similarity when clustering within HLA-allele-positive subsets. Repertoires with fewer than 30,000 or more than 120,000 public chains were left out of co-occurrence clustering, as were a handful of repertoires with anomalous nucleotide sharing. This is the immuneACCESS table as TCRdb keeps it, with only in-frame sequences that have V and J called. A part of the clones is gone; compared with another copy, unresolved V genes explain less than half, and the rest is unexplained. V, J and clone size are taken as reported in that table, and D and trimming were inferred from the DNA itself. Counted in this sample were 150,000 to 250,000 clones; about 80% of them appeared once. Together, the top ten hold around 1.9% of the sample.

This clonotype was sampled from a man aged 25-45 years in good health and CMV-seronegative. Sequenced: PBMCs. This chain is built from TRBV19 and TRBJ2-1, with 10 middle bases fitting TRBD2. The nucleotide sequence reads TGTGCCAGTAGTTCCCGGACTAGCGGAGCCCTCTCCTACAATGAGCAGTTCTTC. Translated, this is CASSSRTSGALSYNEQFF.